The 11 T cell receptor beta chains below all came from one sample that was sequenced in a study of tumor-infiltrating lymphocytes in glioblastoma multiforme. TCRB libraries came from RNA via three nested multiplex PCR rounds. TCRdb re-called the multiplex PCR reads through MiXCR, storing one row per CDR3 protein. Among 9,500 to 13,000 distinct CDR3 sequences listed, 60% to 70% were seen once. The specimen sequenced was brain tumor tissue. Receptors were obtained from a male donor with glioblastoma.

This clonotype was seen once. At one of its ends the junction is not consistent with the germline gene, which may arise from a read error. The rearrangement joins TRBV11-1 to TRBJ2-3; the match to TRBD2 covers 8 bases. Germline CDR1 and CDR2: SGHAT and FQDESV (reference sequence). This CDR3 comprises 15 residues. The CDR3 region is CASSLASGPADAQYF. As DNA, the CDR3 is TGTGCCAGCAGCTTGGCTAGCGGGCCGGCAGATGCGCAGTATTTT.

The rearrangement uses TRBV11-2 and TRBJ1-5; perhaps TRBD1 as D (5 bases). Trimming pared 5 bases from V and 1 base from J, leaving 9 bases between. This CDR3 contains 14 residues. Germline V gives CDR1 SGHAT, CDR2 FQNNGV. The CDR3 bases are TGTGCCAGCAGCGAAAGGGGCAGCAATCAGCCCCAGCATTTT. It yields the protein CASSERGSNQPQHF.

A note on this clonotype: The CDR3 does not end in the conserved phenylalanine or tryptophan, so this is likely a read error. This chain links TRBV20-1 with TRBJ1-1; D is ambiguous. The length of the CDR3 is 13 residues. From germline, CDR1 is DFQATT and CDR2 SNEGSKA (reference sequence). The CDR3 is CSATLPGNAEAFS. Here the CDR3 DNA reads TGCAGTGCTACATTACCCGGGAACGCTGAAGCTTTCTCT.

This clonotype turned up a few times. V gene TRBV5-5 combines with J gene TRBJ1-2; a possible D gene is TRBD1 (5 bases). Germline CDR1 SGHKS, CDR2 YYEKEE (reference sequence). V lost 3 bases and J 3 bases, leaving 9 bases between the germline ends. The CDR3 loop spans 13 amino acids. The CDR3 DNA reads TGTGCCAGCAGCTCAGGACACCACTATGGCTACACCTTC. Translated, it gives CASSSGHHYGYTF.

This clonotype was seen just once. The V gene is TRBV10-3, the J gene TRBJ2-5, with D perhaps assigned TRBD1 or TRBD2 (5 bases each). Trimming pared 6 bases from V and 3 bases from J, leaving 11 bases between. The CDR3 runs 13 residues. In germline, CDR1 is ENHRY, CDR2 SYGVKD. The CDR3 DNA sequence: TGTGCCATCAGGGGGGTAACTGAAGAGACCCAGTACTTC. Encoded protein: CAIRGVTEETQYF.

With respect to this clonotype: A read error may account for a junction end that differs from germline. The gene calls are TRBV5-4 and TRBJ1-2, with D possibly matching TRBD1 (6 bases). The CDR3 has 12 residues. Germline V gives CDR1 SGHNT, CDR2 YYREEE (reference sequence). CDR3 in DNA: TGTGCCGTCCAGGAGGGGGAAGGTGGCTACATCTTC. It specifies CAVQEGEGGYIF.

For this clonotype: Germline and junction disagree at one end, which may indicate a read error. The chain combines TRBV20-1 with TRBJ2-3, with no clear D. CDR1 and CDR2 from the germline V gene are DFQATT and SNEGSKA (reference sequence). The CDR3 has 15 amino acids. The CDR3 DNA follows: TGCGGTGCTAGAGATTGGGCCGAGTCCACAGATACGCAATATTTT. Translation gives CGARDWAESTDTQYF.

The chain links TRBV6-2 or TRBV6-3 to TRBJ2-5, with 10 bases matching TRBD1. The CDR3 extends over 15 amino acids. From germline, CDR1 is MNHEY and CDR2 SVGEGT. Trimming at V came to 2 bases and at J to 5 bases, leaving 5 bases not matched to a gene. In nucleotides, the CDR3 is TGTGCCAGCAGTTACGGGGGGACAGGGGTGGAGACCCAGTACTTC. Protein sequence: CASSYGGTGVETQYF.

This rearrangement joins TRBV11-3 to TRBJ2-2, with D maybe TRBD2 (5 bases). V shed 2 bases and J shed 6 bases, with 13 bases lying between them. The CDR3 extends over 15 amino acids. Germline CDR1 reads SGHNT; CDR2 reads YENEEA. CDR3 in amino acids: CASSLYGVRAGELFF. As DNA, the CDR3 is TGTGCCAGCAGCTTATACGGGGTTAGAGCCGGGGAGCTGTTTTTT.

This clonotype was recorded at least ten times. This chain uses TRBV5-1 with TRBJ1-4; 9 bases line up with TRBD1. The CDR3 has 14 amino acids. Germline assignment: CDR1 SGHRS and CDR2 YFSETQ. The J segment lost 8 bases and the V segment lost 7 bases, leaving 9 bases of the junction unmatched. CDR3 DNA sequence: TGCGCCAGCGCCGGTGGGACAGGGAAAGAAAAACTGTTTTTT. Residues: CASAGGTGKEKLFF.

With regard to this clonotype: In this CDR3 the conserved last residue, phenylalanine or tryptophan, is missing, so a read error is likely. The rearrangement joins TRBV6-5 to TRBJ2-1; D unclear. Germline CDR1 reads MNHEY; CDR2 reads SVGAGI. The CDR3 runs 12 residues. With 5 bases removed from V and 13 bases from J, the gap between germline ends came to 15 bases. CDR3 sequence: CASSPHGTSQFS. For the CDR3, the DNA is TGTGCCAGCAGTCCACATGGAACTTCACAGTTCTCC.